A single sample gave rise to the 15 T cell receptor beta chains below, sequenced in a study of blood T cell repertoires in COVID-19. Sequencing was performed with immunoSEQ multiplex PCR; in TCRdb, only in-frame clones are kept and a portion is missing. The table shows about 270,000 clones, with roughly 89% occurring only once. The sample comprised PBMCs or T cells enriched from blood (not recorded which). The receptors come from an older woman who had recovered from COVID-19.

The rearrangement joins TRBV28 to TRBJ1-1; 8 bases line up with TRBD1. The CDR3 sequence is 14 residues long. Germline CDR1 and CDR2: MDHEN and SYDVKM. J lost 5 bases, V lost 3 bases, and 5 bases had no gene match. CDR3 in amino acids: CASSFRGRRTEAFF. The CDR3 DNA reads as TGTGCCAGCAGTTTCAGGGGGCGTAGGACTGAAGCTTTCTTT.

The rearrangement joins TRBV5-1 to TRBJ2-3, with a tentative D call TRBD1 (6 bases). CDR3 length equals 15 residues. The ends were cut back, 0 bases at V and 2 bases at J, with 10 bases in the middle. Germline V lookup: CDR1 SGHRS, CDR2 YFSETQ. The CDR3 coding sequence is TGCGCCAGCAGCTTGGTGAACAGGGACACAGATACGCAGTATTTT. It is translated as CASSLVNRDTDTQYF. The full variable domain, in which reference TRBV5-1 and TRBJ2-3 provide the parts outside the CDR3, is KAGVTQTPRYLIKTRGQQVTLSCSPISGHRSVSWYQQTPGQGLQFLFEYFSETQRNKGNFPGRFSGRQFSNSRSEMNVSTLELGDSALYLCASSLVNRDTDTQYFGPGTRLTVL.

The V and J genes are TRBV29-1 and TRBJ2-1; possible D gene TRBD1, 5 bases. CDR3 length equals 13 residues. The V gene's germline CDR1 is SQVTM and CDR2 ANQGSEA. The V and J ends lost 7 bases and 5 bases respectively, with 15 bases between them. The CDR3 loop is CSASGKSDNEQFF. In DNA form, the CDR3 reads TGCAGCGCCTCAGGGAAATCTGACAATGAGCAGTTCTTC.

This clone showed up just once. This chain connects TRBV5-1 to TRBJ2-5; tentative D call: TRBD1 (6 bases). V was cut by 1 base and J by 5 bases, with 15 bases left in between. Germline assignment: CDR1 SGHRS and CDR2 YFSETQ. The CDR3 runs to 15 residues. CDR3 sequence reads: CASSLSGAVGETQYF. CDR3 nucleotides: TGCGCCAGCAGCTTGTCAGGGGCCGTTGGGGAGACCCAGTACTTC.

The V gene is TRBV5-4, the J gene TRBJ2-1, with 10 bases identical to TRBD2. The CDR3 has 16 amino acids. V shed 6 bases, J shed 5 bases, and the junction held 11 bases outside the gene matches. The germline V gene has CDR1 SGHNT and CDR2 YYREEE (reference sequence). As DNA, the CDR3 is TGTGCCAGCACCCCCGGGCTAGCGGGAGCCAACAATGAGCAGTTCTTC. Residues: CASTPGLAGANNEQFF.

V is TRBV6-5 and J is TRBJ2-7; 9 nucleotides align to TRBD2. This CDR3 comprises 15 residues. V was pared by 0 bases and J by 2 bases, with 2 bases of the junction left unmatched. Germline V gene lookup returns CDR1 MNHEY and CDR2 SVGAGI. The CDR3 is CASSYSLAGAYEQYF. DNA for the CDR3: TGTGCCAGCAGTTACTCGTTAGCGGGGGCCTACGAGCAGTACTTC.

The chain combines TRBV5-1 with TRBJ2-5, with D uncertain. Germline V gene data show CDR1 as SGHRS and CDR2 as YFSETQ. The CDR3 is made up of 12 amino acids. Trimming took 6 bases from V and 4 from J, leaving 10 bases between them. CDR3 region: CASISSGETQYF. The CDR3 region has the DNA TGCGCCAGCATCTCTAGTGGAGAGACCCAGTACTTC.

V usage is TRBV5-4 and J usage is TRBJ1-4; a weak D match, TRBD1 (6 bases). This CDR3 comprises 13 residues. Germline V gene lookup returns CDR1 SGHNT and CDR2 YYREEE (reference sequence). Deletions cut 7 bases from V and 8 bases from J, with 15 bases between. The CDR3 DNA sequence: TGTGCCAGCTCCCGGACAGACTCCGAAAAACTGTTTTTT. This encodes CASSRTDSEKLFF.

The rearrangement uses TRBV27 and TRBJ1-1, with 7 positions matching TRBD1. This CDR3 contains 12 residues. V lost 6 bases, J lost 7 bases, and 5 bases stayed unmatched. Germline V gene lookup returns CDR1 MNHEY and CDR2 SMNVEV (reference sequence). Here the CDR3 reads CASRDRQGEAFF. The CDR3 bases are TGTGCCAGCAGAGATCGACAGGGTGAAGCTTTCTTT.

This clone was detected a few times. CDR3 coding DNA: TGTGCCAGTAGTCCCGGTAAGCGGGCGCCATATGGCTACACCTTC. Its protein product is CASSPGKRAPYGYTF. The rearrangement uses TRBV19 and TRBJ1-2, with no clear D. Germline CDR1 is LNHDA and CDR2 is SQIVND (reference sequence). V gave up 5 bases and J gave up 5 bases, with 18 bases separating them. The CDR3 is 15 residues long. The variable domain in full, completed from reference TRBV19 and TRBJ1-2, reads DGGITQSPKYLFRKEGQNVTLSCEQNLNHDAMYWYRQDPGQGLRLIYYSQIVNDFQKGDIAEGYSVSREKKESFPLTVTSAQKNPTAFYLCASSPGKRAPYGYTFGSGTRLTVV.

The CDR3 sequence is CASSRHTDTQYF. CDR3 in DNA: TGTGCCAGCAGCCGACACACAGATACGCAGTATTTT. V is TRBV12-3 or TRBV12-4 and J is TRBJ2-3; no reliable D call. Trimming left V 6 bases short and J 2 bases short, with 6 bases between. CDR3 length: 12 residues.

This chain uses TRBV5-1 with TRBJ1-4, with D possibly being TRBD1 (6 bases). Germline-derived CDR1 and CDR2 are SGHRS and YFSETQ. The CDR3 length is 14 residues. Trimming stripped 4 bases from V and 4 bases from J, with 11 bases between. The CDR3 spells CASSIQGGNEKLFF. CDR3 nucleotides: TGCGCCAGCAGCATACAGGGCGGTAATGAAAAACTGTTTTTT.

The chain links TRBV6-5 to TRBJ1-6; TRBD1 aligns across 9 bases. CDR1 and CDR2 (germline): MNHEY, SVGAGI. The length of the CDR3 is 14 residues. The J segment lost 8 bases and the V segment lost 6 bases, leaving 5 bases of the junction unmatched. The CDR3 spells CASSGTGRDSPLHF. DNA for the CDR3: TGTGCCAGCAGCGGGACAGGGAGGGATTCACCCCTCCACTTT.

J is TRBJ2-7 and V is TRBV18; D might be TRBD1 (7 bases). The CDR3 covers 15 residues. V was pared by 2 bases and J by 6 bases, with 17 bases between. From germline, CDR1 is KGHSH and CDR2 LQKENI. The CDR3 loop reads CASSPRGLQGGEQYF. The CDR3 bases are TGTGCCAGCTCACCAAGGGGGCTGCAGGGGGGCGAGCAGTACTTC. The variable domain in full, with the rest retrieved from reference TRBV18 and TRBJ2-7, is NAGVMQNPRHLVRRRGQEARLRCSPMKGHSHVYWYRQLPEEGLKFMVYLQKENIIDESGMPKERFSAEFPKEGPSILRIQQVVRGDSAAYFCASSPRGLQGGEQYFGPGTRLTVT.

CDR3 protein: CARTTRDFPEQYF. CDR3 DNA: TGTGCCAGAACGACCCGGGACTTCCCCGAGCAGTACTTC. The chain has TRBV9 and TRBJ2-7; maybe TRBD2 (6 bases). This CDR3 is 13 amino acids long. Trimming left V 8 bases short and J 6 bases short, with 18 bases between. Germline lookup yields CDR1 SGDLS and CDR2 YYNGEE.